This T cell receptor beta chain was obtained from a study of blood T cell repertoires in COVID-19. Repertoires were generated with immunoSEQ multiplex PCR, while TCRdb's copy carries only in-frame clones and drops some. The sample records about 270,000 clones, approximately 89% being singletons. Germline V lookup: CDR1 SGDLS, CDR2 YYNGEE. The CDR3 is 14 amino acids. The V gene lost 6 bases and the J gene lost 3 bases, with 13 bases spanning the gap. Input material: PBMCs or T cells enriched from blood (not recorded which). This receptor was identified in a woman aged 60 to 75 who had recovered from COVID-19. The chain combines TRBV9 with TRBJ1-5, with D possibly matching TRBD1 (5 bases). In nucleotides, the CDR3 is TGTGCCAGCAACGACGGACACTACAATCAGCCCCAGCATTTT. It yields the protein CASNDGHYNQPQHF.